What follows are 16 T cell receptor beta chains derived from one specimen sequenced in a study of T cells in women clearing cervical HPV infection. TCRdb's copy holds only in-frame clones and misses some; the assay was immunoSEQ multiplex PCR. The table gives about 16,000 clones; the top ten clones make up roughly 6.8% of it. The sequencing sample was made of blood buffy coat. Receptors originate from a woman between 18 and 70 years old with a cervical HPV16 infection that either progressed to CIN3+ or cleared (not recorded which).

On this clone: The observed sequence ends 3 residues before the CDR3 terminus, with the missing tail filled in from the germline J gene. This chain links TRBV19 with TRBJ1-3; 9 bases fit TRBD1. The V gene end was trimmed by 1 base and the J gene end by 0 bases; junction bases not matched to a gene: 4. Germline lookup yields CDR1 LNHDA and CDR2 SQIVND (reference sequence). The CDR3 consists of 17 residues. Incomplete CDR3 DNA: TGTGCCAGTAGTATAGGAAGGACAGGGGACTCTGGAAACACC. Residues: CASSIGRTGDSGNT. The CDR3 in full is CASSIGRTGDSGNTIYF.

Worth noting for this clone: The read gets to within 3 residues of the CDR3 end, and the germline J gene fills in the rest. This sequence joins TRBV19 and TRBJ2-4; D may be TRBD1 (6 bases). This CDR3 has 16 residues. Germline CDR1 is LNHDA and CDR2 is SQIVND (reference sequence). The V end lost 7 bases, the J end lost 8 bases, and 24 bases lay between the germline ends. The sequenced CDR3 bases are TGTGCCAGTAAAGTAACAGGGTTGGGGGAATCGGACATT. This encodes CASKVTGLGESDI. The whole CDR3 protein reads CASKVTGLGESDIQYF.

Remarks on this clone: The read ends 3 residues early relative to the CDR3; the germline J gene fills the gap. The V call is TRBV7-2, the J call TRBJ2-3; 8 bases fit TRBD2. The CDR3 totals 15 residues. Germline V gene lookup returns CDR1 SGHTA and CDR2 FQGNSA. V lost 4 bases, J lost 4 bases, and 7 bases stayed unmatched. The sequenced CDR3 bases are TGTGCCAGCAGCTCCCGGACTAGCCCTCCAGATACG. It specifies CASSSRTSPPDT. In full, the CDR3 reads CASSSRTSPPDTQYF. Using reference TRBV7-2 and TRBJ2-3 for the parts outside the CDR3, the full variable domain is GAGVSQSPSNKVTEKGKDVELRCDPISGHTALYWYRQSLGQGLEFLIYFQGNSAPDKSGLPSDRFSAERTGGSVSTLTIQRTQQEDSAVYLCASSSRTSPPDTQYFGPGTRLTVL.

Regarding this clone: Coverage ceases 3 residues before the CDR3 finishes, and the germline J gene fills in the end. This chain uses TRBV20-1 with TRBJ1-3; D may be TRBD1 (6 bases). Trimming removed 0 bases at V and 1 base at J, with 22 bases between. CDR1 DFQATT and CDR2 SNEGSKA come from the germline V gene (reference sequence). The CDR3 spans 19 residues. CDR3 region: CSARDLSSGRGSSGNTIYF. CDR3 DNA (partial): TGCAGTGCTAGAGATCTGTCAAGTGGCAGGGGATCTTCTGGAAACACC.

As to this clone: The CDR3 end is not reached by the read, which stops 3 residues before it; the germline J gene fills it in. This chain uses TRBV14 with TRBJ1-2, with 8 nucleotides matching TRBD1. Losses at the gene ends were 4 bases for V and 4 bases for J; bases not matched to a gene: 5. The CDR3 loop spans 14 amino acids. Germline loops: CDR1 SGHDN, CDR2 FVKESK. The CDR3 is CASSPPGGGYGYTF. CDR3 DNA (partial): TGTGCCAGCAGCCCACCAGGGGGCGGCTATGGC. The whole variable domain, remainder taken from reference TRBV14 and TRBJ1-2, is EAGVTQFPSHSVIEKGQTVTLRCDPISGHDNLYWYRRVMGKEIKFLLHFVKESKQDESGMPNNRFLAERTGGTYSTLKVQPAELEDSGVYFCASSPPGGGYGYTFGSGTRLTVV.

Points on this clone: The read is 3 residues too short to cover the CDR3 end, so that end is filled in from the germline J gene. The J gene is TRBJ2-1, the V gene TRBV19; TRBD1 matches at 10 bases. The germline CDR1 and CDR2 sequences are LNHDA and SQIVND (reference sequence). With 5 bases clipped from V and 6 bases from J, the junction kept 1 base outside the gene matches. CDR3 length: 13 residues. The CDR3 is CASSRTGGNEQFF. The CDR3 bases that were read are TGTGCCAGTAGTCGGACAGGGGGCAATGAG.

CDR3 bases read: TGTGCCAGCAGTGAAGCGCGGATCCAGGGCAGGTTCTCCTACGAG. This encodes CASSEARIQGRFSYE. From start to end, the CDR3 is CASSEARIQGRFSYEQYF. The gene calls are TRBV6-1 and TRBJ2-7; TRBD1 might be the D (5 bases). The sequenced fragment ends 3 residues before the CDR3 boundary, so the rest is inferred from the germline J gene. V lost 0 bases and J 0 bases, leaving 18 bases between the germline ends. There are 18 residues in the CDR3. The germline gives CDR1 MNHNS, CDR2 SASEGT.

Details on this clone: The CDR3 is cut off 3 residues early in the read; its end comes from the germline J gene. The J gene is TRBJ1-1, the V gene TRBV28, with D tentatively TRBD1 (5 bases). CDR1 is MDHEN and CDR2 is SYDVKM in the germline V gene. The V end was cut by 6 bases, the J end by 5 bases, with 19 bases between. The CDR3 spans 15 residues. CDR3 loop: CASSPLGLVRTEAFF. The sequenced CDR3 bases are TGTGCCAGCAGCCCGCTGGGGCTCGTAAGGACTGAA.

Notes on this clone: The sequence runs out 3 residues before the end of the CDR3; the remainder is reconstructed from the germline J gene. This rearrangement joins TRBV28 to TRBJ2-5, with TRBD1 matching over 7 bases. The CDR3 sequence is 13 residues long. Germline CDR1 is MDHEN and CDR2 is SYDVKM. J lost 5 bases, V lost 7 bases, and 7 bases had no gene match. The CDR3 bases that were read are TGTGCCAGCACCCGGGACAGAGGGGAGACC. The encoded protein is CASTRDRGET. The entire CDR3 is CASTRDRGETQYF.

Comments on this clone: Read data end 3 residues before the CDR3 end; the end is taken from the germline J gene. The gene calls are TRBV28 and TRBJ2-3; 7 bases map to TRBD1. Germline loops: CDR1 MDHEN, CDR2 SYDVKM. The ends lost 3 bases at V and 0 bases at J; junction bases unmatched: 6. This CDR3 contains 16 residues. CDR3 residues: CASSFSPGQSTDTQYF. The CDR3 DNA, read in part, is TGTGCCAGCAGTTTTTCACCGGGACAGAGCACAGATACG. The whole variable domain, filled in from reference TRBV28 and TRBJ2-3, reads DVKVTQSSRYLVKRTGEKVFLECVQDMDHENMFWYRQDPGLGLRLIYFSYDVKMKEKGDIPEGYSVSREKKERFSLILESASTNQTSMYLCASSFSPGQSTDTQYFGPGTRLTVL.

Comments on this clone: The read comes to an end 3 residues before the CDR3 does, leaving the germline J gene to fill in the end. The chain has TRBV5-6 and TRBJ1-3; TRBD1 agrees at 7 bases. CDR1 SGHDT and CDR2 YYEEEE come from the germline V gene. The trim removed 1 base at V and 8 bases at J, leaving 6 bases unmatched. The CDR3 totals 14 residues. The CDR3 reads CASSLTGVADTIYF. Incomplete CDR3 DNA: TGTGCCAGCAGCTTGACAGGGGTGGCGGACACC.

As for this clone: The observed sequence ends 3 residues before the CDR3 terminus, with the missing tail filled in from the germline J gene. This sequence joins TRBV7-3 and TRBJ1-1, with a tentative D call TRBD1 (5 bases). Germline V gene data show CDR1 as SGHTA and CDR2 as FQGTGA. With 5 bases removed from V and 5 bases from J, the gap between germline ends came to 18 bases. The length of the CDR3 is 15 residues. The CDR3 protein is CASSLQGRRQTEAFF. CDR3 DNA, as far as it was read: TGTGCCAGCAGCCTCCAGGGCAGGAGGCAGACTGAA.

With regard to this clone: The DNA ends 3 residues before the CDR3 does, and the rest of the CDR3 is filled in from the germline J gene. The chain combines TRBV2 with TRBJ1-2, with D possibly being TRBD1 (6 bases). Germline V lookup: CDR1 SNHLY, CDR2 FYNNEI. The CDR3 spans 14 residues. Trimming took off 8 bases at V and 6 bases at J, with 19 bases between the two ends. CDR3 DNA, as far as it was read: TGTGCCAGCGAAGCCACACAGGGATCCGATGGC. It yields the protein CASEATQGSDG. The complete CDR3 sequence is CASEATQGSDGYTF.

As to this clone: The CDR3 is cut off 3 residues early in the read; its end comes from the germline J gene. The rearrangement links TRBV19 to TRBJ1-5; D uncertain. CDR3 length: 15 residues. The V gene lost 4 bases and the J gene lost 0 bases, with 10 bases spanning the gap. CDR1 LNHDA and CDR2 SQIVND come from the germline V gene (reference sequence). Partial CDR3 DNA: TGTGCCAGTAGTAAACTAGGGAATAGCAATCAGCCC. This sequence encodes CASSKLGNSNQP. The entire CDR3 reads CASSKLGNSNQPQHF.

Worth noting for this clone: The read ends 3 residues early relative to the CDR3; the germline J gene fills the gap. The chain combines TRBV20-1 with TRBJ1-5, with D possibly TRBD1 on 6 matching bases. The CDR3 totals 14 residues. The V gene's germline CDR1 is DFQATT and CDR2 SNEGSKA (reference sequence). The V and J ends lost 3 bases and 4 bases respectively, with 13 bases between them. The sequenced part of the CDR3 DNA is TGCAGTGCTAGTCAGGGGCAGGGGAATCAGCCC. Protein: CSASQGQGNQP. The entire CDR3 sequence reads CSASQGQGNQPQHF.

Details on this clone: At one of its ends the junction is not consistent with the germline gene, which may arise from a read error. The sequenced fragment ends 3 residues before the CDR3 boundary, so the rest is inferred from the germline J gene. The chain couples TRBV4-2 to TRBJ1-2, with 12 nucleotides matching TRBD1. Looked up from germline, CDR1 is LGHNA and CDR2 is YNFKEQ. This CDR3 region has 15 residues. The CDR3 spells CASSQAGQGAWGYTF. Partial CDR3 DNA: TGCGCCAGCAGCCAAGCGGGACAGGGGGCGTGGGGC.